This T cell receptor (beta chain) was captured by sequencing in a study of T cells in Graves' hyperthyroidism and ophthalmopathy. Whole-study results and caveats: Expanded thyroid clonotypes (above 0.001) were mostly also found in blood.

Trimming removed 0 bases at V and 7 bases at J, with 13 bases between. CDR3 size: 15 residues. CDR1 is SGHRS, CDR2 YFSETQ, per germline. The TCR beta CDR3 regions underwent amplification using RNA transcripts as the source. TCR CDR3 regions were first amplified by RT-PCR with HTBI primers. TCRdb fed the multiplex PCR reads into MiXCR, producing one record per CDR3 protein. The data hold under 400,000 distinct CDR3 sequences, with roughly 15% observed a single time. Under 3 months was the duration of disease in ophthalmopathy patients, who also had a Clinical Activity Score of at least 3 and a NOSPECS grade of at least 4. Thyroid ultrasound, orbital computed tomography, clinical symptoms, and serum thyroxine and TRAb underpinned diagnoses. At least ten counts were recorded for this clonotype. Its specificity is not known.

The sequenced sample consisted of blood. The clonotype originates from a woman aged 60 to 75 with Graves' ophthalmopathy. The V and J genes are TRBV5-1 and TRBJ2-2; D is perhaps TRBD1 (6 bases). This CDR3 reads CASSLASTGFGELFF. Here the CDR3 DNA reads TGCGCCAGCAGCTTGGCCTCGACAGGTTTCGGGGAGCTGTTTTTT.